This T cell receptor (beta chain) stems from a study of T cell responses to AZD1222 COVID-19 vaccine. Whole-study findings and limits: Unmutated variant regions reportedly attract nearly half of all spike-specific TCRs. Repertoire collection took place solely once the T cell response had peaked. Just a handful of AZD1222 recipients were seropositive at baseline.

Germline loops: CDR1 MNHEY, CDR2 SMNVEV (reference sequence). The CDR3 has 15 amino acids. Trimming stripped 6 bases from V and 3 bases from J, with 18 bases between. This clone is a singleton in its sample. As yet, its antigen is unknown. The protocol was immunoSEQ multiplex PCR, while the TCRdb copy is restricted to in-frame clones and leaves out a portion. The sample has some 150,000 clones; around nine tenths are singletons. This chain links TRBV27 with TRBJ2-7; a weak D match, TRBD1 (5 bases). The sample here was peripheral blood, taken 28 days after the second AZD1222 dose. The TCR comes from an adult who received the AZD1222 COVID-19 vaccine. CDR3 in amino acids: CASRVSPGLSYEQYF. In nucleotides, the CDR3 is TGTGCCAGCAGGGTTTCCCCAGGGCTGAGCTACGAGCAGTACTTC.